Listed below are T cell receptor beta chains from one sample, sequenced in a study of blood T cell repertoires in COVID-19. Repertoires were generated with immunoSEQ multiplex PCR, while TCRdb's copy carries only in-frame clones and drops some. The table has around 430,000 clones, around 88% seen once; the top ten hold roughly 12%. Sequences were obtained from peripheral blood. The origin of the receptors is a woman between 50 and 59 years old with COVID-19, enrolled during active disease. The CDR3 runs from the conserved cysteine through the conserved F or W. A D gene is named only where the DNA matches it firmly. Part of the rows lack a size; the others show once, few, many or a class for expanded clones.

abundance | j_gene | d_gene | v_gene | CDR3nt | CDR3aa
. | TRBJ2-3 | TRBD2 | TRBV5-1 | TGCGCCAGCAGCTCTAAGACTAGCGGGGGGGCCCTGGATACGCAGTATTTT | CASSSKTSGGALDTQYF
. | TRBJ2-6 | . | TRBV25-1 | TGTGCCAGCAGTGAGCCGGGCTCTGGGGCCAACGTCCTGACTTTC | CASSEPGSGANVLTF
. | TRBJ1-1 | TRBD1 | TRBV14 | TGTGCCAGCAGTATACAGGGGGCTGTTGAAGCTTTCTTT | CASSIQGAVEAFF
. | TRBJ2-3 | . | TRBV9 | TGTGCCAGCAGTCCGCGTGGCGGGGCAGATACGCAGTATTTT | CASSPRGGADTQYF
. | TRBJ2-6 | . | TRBV30 | TGTGCCTGGGGGACTTCCTCTGGGGCCAACGTCCTGACTTTC | CAWGTSSGANVLTF
. | TRBJ2-7 | TRBD2 | TRBV19 | TGTGCCACCAAGGTGCTAGCGGATACCTACGAGCAGTACTTC | CATKVLADTYEQYF
. | TRBJ1-1 | . | TRBV13 | TGTGCCAGCAGCTTACAGTCGGGAAATATGAACACTGAAGCTTTCTTT | CASSLQSGNMNTEAFF
. | TRBJ1-5 | . | TRBV12-5 | TGTGCTAGTGGTTTGCCACTGCGACAGTTCAATCAGCCCCAGCATTTT | CASGLPLRQFNQPQHF
once | TRBJ1-1 | . | TRBV6-1 | TGTGCCAGCAGTGAACAGGGATTTGTGAACACTGAAGCTTTCTTT | CASSEQGFVNTEAFF
. | TRBJ1-6 | . | TRBV27 | TGTGCCAGCAGTTTAACGGTGTCGGAGAATTCACCCCTCCACTTT | CASSLTVSENSPLHF
. | TRBJ2-7 | TRBD2 | TRBV12-5 | TGTGCTAGTGGTTCCCCTAGGGCTAGCGGGGGGTTTTACGAGCAGTACTTC | CASGSPRASGGFYEQYF
. | TRBJ1-2 | . | TRBV4-1 | TGCGCCAGCAGCCAACCCAACGGACAGAGCTATGGCTACACCTTC | CASSQPNGQSYGYTF
. | TRBJ1-5 | . | TRBV18 | TGTGCCAGCTCGGACAGCCCCAATCAGCCCCAGCATTTT | CASSDSPNQPQHF
. | TRBJ2-6 | TRBD1 | TRBV7-9 | TGTGCCAGCAGCCTAACAGGGGCGGCGCGGGGGGCCAACGTCCTGACTTTC | CASSLTGAARGANVLTF
once | TRBJ2-1 | . | TRBV11-2 | TGTGCCAGCAGCCGCCGATTGACTCAGAACTCCTACAATGAGCAGTTCTTC | CASSRRLTQNSYNEQFF
. | TRBJ2-3 | . | TRBV27 | TGTGCCAGCAGTTTATTCCTCGTCGGTACGCAGTATTTT | CASSLFLVGTQYF